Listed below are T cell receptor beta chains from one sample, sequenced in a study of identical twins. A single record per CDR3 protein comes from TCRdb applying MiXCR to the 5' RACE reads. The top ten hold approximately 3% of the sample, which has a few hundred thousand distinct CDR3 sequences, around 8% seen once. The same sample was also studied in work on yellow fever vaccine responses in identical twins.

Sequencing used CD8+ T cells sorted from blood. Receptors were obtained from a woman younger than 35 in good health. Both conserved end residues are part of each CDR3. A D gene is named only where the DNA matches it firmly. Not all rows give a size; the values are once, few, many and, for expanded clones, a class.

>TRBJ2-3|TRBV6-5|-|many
CASSSRGEPDTQYF
TGTGCCAGCAGTTCTCGAGGAGAGCCAGATACGCAGTATTTT
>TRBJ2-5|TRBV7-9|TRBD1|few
CASTTGGERETQYF
TGTGCCAGCACGACAGGGGGCGAGCGGGAGACCCAGTACTTC
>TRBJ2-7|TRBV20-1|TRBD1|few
CSARDYTGGFYEQYF
TGCAGTGCTAGAGATTACACAGGGGGCTTTTACGAGCAGTACTTC
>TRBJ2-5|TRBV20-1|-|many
CSAREEGVPQYF
TGCAGTGCTAGAGAGGAGGGAGTGCCCCAGTACTTC
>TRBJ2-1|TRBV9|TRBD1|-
CASSVLGQGAYNEQFF
TGTGCCAGCAGCGTTTTAGGACAGGGGGCGTACAATGAGCAGTTCTTC
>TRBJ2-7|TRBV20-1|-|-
CSAGGYGGPLYF
TGCAGTGCTGGGGGGTATGGGGGCCCACTGTACTTC
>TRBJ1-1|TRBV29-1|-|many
CSAAGGEGTEAFF
TGCAGCGCCGCCGGGGGAGAGGGGACTGAAGCTTTCTTT
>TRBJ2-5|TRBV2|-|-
CASSEALGLVETQYF
TGTGCCAGCAGTGAAGCGCTGGGGCTAGTAGAGACCCAGTACTTC
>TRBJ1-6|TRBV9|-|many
CASSVANSNSPLHF
TGTGCCAGCAGCGTGGCTAATTCTAATTCACCCCTCCACTTT
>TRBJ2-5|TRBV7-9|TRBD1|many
CASSRRTGEIETQYF
TGTGCCAGCAGCCGGAGGACAGGGGAAATAGAGACCCAGTACTTC
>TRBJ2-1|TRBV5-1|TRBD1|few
CASSHTGTGYNEQFF
TGCGCCAGCAGCCACACCGGGACAGGGTACAATGAGCAGTTCTTC
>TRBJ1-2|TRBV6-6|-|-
CAGMGGDYGYTF
TGTGCCGGCATGGGGGGAGACTATGGCTACACCTTC
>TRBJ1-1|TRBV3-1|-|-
CASSQEGEPTEAFF
TGTGCCAGCAGCCAAGAAGGGGAGCCCACTGAAGCTTTCTTT
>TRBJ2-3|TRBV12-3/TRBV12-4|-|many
CASRNGWSSTDTQYF
TGTGCCAGCAGGAATGGGTGGTCTAGCACAGATACGCAGTATTTT
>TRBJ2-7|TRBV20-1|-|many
CSAPTDQTYEQYF
TGCAGTGCTCCCACCGACCAAACCTACGAGCAGTACTTC
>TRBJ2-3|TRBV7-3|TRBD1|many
CASSTGVGADTQYF
TGTGCCAGCAGCACAGGGGTTGGGGCAGATACGCAGTATTTT
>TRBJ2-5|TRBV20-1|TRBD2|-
CSAHWSLAGETQYF
TGCAGTGCTCACTGGTCACTAGCGGGAGAGACCCAGTACTTC
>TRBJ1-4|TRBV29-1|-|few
CSVEEQLNEKLFF
TGCAGCGTTGAGGAACAGCTAAATGAAAAACTGTTTTTT
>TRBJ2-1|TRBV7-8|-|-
CASSLATVHEQFF
TGTGCCAGCAGCTTAGCGACAGTCCATGAGCAGTTCTTC
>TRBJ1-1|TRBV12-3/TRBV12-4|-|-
CASGRLGESEAFF
TGTGCCAGCGGACGATTGGGGGAGTCTGAAGCTTTCTTT
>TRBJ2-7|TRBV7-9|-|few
CASSTDGLGDYEQYF
TGTGCCAGCAGCACGGACGGCCTGGGGGACTACGAGCAGTACTTC
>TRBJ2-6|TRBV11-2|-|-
CASSLGNFRVVNVLTF
TGTGCCAGCAGCTTGGGAAACTTCAGGGTAGTCAACGTCCTGACTTTC
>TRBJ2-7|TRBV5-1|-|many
CASSLARQVFHEQYF
TGCGCCAGCAGCTTGGCCCGGCAGGTATTCCACGAGCAGTACTTC
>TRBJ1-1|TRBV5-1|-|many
CASSQVEDYTEAFF
TGCGCCAGCAGCCAGGTGGAGGATTACACTGAAGCTTTCTTT
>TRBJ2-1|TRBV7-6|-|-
CASSLYGPTDEQFF
TGTGCCAGCAGCTTATATGGCCCGACAGATGAGCAGTTCTTC
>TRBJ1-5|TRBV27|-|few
CASSLQGPRQPQHF
TGTGCCAGCAGCTTACAGGGACCCAGGCAGCCCCAGCATTTT
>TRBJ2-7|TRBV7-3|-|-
CASSLSRETSYEQYF
TGTGCCAGCAGCTTGTCGAGGGAGACCTCCTACGAGCAGTACTTC
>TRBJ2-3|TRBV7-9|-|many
CASSLLGVDTQYF
TGTGCCAGCAGCTTACTAGGGGTGGATACGCAGTATTTT
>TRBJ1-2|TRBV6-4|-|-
CASSDSHTFNYGYTF
TGTGCCAGCAGCGACAGCCACACTTTTAACTATGGCTACACCTTC
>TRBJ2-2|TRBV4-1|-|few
CASSQVFSGAGELFF
TGCGCCAGCAGCCAAGTGTTTTCGGGGGCCGGGGAGCTGTTTTTT
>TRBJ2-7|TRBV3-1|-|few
CASSHGITYEQYF
TGTGCCAGCAGCCATGGCATTACCTACGAGCAGTACTTC
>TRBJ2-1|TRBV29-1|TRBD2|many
CSVRGGTYNEQFF
TGCAGCGTTCGGGGGGGAACCTACAATGAGCAGTTCTTC
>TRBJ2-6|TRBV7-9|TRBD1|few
CASSGDRVTGANVLTF
TGTGCCAGCAGCGGTGACAGGGTCACTGGGGCCAACGTCCTGACTTTC
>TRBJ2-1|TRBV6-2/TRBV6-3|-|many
CASSYWQGGLDEQFF
TGTGCCAGCAGTTACTGGCAGGGGGGGTTGGATGAGCAGTTCTTC
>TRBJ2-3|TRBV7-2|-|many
CASSLFQGADTQYF
TGTGCCAGCAGCTTATTCCAGGGCGCAGATACGCAGTATTTT
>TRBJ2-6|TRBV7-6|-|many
CASSLSKNTTDLYSGANVLTF
TGTGCCAGCAGCTTATCCAAAAATACGACAGACCTCTACTCTGGGGCCAACGTCCTGACTTTC
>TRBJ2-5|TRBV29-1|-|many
CSVEDGKSAGETQYF
TGCAGCGTTGAAGACGGAAAGAGCGCAGGAGAGACCCAGTACTTC
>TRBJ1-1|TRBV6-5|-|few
CASSLRGEAFF
TGTGCCAGCAGCCTCCGGGGTGAAGCTTTCTTT
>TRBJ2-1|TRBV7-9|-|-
CASSHSNRGDEQFF
TGTGCCAGCAGCCACAGTAACCGAGGGGATGAGCAGTTCTTC
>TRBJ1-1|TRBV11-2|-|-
CASSPEAENTEAFF
TGTGCCAGCTCCCCAGAGGCGGAGAACACTGAAGCTTTCTTT
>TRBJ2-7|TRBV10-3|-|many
CAISEGGSYEQYF
TGTGCCATCAGTGAAGGGGGTTCCTACGAGCAGTACTTC
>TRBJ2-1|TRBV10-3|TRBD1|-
CAISEPGTGTYNEQFF
TGTGCCATCAGTGAGCCCGGGACAGGGACCTACAATGAGCAGTTCTTC
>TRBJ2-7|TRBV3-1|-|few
CASSYRPMVSYEQYF
TGTGCCAGCAGCTACAGGCCGATGGTTTCCTACGAGCAGTACTTC
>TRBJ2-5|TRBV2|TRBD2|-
CASQPPGLAEQETQYF
TGTGCCAGCCAACCCCCGGGACTAGCGGAGCAAGAGACCCAGTACTTC
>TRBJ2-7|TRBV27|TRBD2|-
CASREFSGGFYEQYF
TGTGCCAGCCGAGAATTTAGCGGGGGATTCTACGAGCAGTACTTC
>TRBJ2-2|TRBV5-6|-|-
CASSSEYGPGELFF
TGTGCCAGCAGCTCCGAGTATGGGCCCGGGGAGCTGTTTTTT
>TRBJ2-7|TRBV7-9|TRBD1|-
CASSNGQGVDYEQYF
TGTGCCAGCAGCAACGGACAGGGGGTTGACTACGAGCAGTACTTC
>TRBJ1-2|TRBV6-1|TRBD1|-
CASSQDRGRFHGYTF
TGTGCCAGCAGCCAGGACAGGGGGCGCTTCCATGGCTACACCTTC
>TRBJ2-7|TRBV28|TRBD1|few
CASSSRGPSYEQYF
TGTGCCAGCAGTTCCAGGGGGCCCTCCTACGAGCAGTACTTC
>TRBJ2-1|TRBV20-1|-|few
CSARDNIGPDNEQFF
TGCAGTGCTAGAGATAATATAGGCCCCGACAATGAGCAGTTCTTC